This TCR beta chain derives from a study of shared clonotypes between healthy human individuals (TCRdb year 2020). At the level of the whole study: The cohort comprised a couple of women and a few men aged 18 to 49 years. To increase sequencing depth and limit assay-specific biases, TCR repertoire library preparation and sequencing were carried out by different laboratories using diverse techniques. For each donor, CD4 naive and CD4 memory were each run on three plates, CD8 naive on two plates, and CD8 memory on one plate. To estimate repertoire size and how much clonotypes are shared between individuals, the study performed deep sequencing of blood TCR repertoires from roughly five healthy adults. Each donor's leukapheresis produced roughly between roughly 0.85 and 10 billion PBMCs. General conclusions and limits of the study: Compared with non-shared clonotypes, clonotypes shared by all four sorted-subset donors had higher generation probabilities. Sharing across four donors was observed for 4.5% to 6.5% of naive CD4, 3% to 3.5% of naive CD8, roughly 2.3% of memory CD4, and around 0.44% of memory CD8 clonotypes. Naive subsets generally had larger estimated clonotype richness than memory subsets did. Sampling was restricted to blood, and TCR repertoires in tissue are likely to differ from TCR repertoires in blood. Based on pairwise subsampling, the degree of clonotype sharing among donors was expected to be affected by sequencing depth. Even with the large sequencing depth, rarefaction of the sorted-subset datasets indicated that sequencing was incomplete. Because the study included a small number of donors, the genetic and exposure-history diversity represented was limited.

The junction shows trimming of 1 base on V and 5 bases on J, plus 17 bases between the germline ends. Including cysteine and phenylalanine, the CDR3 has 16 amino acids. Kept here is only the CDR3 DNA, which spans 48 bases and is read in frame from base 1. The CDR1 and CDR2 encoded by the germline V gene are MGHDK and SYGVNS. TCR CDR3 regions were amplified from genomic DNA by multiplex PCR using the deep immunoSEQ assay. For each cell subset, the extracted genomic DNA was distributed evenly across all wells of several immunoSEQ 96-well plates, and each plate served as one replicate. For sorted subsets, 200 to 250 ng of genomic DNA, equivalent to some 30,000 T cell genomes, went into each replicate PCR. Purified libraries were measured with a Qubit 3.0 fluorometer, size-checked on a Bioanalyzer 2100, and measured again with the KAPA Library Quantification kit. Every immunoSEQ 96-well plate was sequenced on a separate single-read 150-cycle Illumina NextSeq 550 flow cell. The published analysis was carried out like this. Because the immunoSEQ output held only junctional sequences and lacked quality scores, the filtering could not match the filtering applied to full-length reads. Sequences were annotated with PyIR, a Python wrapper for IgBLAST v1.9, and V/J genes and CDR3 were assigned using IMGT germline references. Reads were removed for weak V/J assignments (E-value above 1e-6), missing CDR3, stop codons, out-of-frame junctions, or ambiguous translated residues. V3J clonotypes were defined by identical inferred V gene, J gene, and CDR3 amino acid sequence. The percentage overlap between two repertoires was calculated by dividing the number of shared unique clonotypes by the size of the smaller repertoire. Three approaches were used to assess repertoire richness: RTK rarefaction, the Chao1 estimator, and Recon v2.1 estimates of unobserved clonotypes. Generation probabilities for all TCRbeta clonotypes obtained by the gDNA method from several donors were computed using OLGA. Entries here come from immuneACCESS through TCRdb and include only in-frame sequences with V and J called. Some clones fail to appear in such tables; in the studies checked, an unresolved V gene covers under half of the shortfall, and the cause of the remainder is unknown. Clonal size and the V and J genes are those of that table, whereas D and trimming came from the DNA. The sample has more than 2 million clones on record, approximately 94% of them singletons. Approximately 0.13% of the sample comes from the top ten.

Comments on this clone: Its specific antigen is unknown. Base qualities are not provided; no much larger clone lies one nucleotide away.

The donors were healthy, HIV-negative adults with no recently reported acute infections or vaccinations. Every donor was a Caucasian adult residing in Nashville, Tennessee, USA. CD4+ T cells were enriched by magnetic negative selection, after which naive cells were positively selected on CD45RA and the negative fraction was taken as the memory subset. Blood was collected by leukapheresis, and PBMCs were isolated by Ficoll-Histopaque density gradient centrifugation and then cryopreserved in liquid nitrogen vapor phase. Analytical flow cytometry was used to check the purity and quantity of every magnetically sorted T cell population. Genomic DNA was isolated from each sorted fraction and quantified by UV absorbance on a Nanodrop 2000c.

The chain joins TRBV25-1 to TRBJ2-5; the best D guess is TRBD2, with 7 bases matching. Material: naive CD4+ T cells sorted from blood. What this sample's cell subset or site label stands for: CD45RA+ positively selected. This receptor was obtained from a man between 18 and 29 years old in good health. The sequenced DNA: TGTGCCAGCAGTGAATTTGGGAGGGAGCAGGGGGAGACCCAGTACTTC. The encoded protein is CASSEFGREQGETQYF.